This T cell receptor (beta chain) was profiled in a study of STAT5B mutations in CD4+ large granular lymphocyte leukemia. TCRdb's table, derived via immunoSEQ multiplex PCR, lists solely in-frame clones and lacks some. This sample has roughly 30,000 clones; roughly 82% occur once, and the top ten carry 2% to 3%. Germline lookup yields CDR1 SGHVS and CDR2 FQNEAQ. Trimming removed 5 bases at V and 4 bases at J, with 24 bases between. The CDR3 loop spans 18 amino acids. The chain links TRBV7-8 to TRBJ1-5, with a weak D call TRBD1 (6 bases). This receptor was taken from a human donor in good health. Sequencing used CD4+ T cells from blood buffy coats. The CDR3 loop is CASSVMGSQGWGNQPQHF. The DNA for the CDR3 is TGTGCCAGCAGCGTGATGGGCTCACAGGGTTGGGGGAATCAGCCCCAGCATTTT.